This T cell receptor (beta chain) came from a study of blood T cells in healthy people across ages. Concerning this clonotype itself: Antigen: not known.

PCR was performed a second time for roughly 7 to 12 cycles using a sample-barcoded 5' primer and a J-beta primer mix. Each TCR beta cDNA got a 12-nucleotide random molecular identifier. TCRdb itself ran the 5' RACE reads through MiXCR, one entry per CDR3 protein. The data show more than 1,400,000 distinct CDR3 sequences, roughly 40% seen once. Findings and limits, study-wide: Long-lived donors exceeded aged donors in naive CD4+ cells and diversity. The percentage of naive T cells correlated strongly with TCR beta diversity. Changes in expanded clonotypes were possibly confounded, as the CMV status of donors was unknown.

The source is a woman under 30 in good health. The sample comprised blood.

The CDR3 nucleotides read TGCAGTGCCCATGGGACAGGAGAGGGTGGCTACACCTTC. Amino acids: CSAHGTGEGGYTF. The rearrangement links TRBV20-1 to TRBJ1-2; 8 bases agree with TRBD1. This CDR3 has 13 amino acids. Trimming cost V 6 bases and J 7 bases; bases outside gene matches: 10. Germline lookup yields CDR1 DFQATT and CDR2 SNEGSKA (reference sequence).